Shown below are 17 T cell receptor beta chains from a single sample sequenced in a study of Ad26.COV2.S vaccination and SARS-CoV-2 variants. Indicated treatment: roughly 20 received Ad26.COV2.S at low or high dose, single or two shots; five or six received placebo; per-sample allocation not given. Sampling happened 63 days after the first vaccine or placebo injection. Libraries were prepared by immunoSEQ multiplex PCR; TCRdb keeps only in-frame clonotypes and omits some of them. The table includes about 400,000 clones, roughly 90% detected once. Specimen: peripheral blood, collected in a trial of Ad26.COV2.S vaccine versus placebo. These receptors originate from a person between 18 and 65 years old who received the Ad26.COV2.S COVID-19 vaccine or a placebo.

This clone was observed a few times. The gene calls are TRBV4-2 and TRBJ1-2; no clear D gene. This CDR3 region has 15 residues. The V gene lost 6 bases and the J gene lost 0 bases, with 14 bases spanning the gap. Germline values: CDR1 LGHNA, CDR2 YNFKEQ. CDR3 bases: TGTGCCAGCAGTCCGCGTGATGGGGCTAACTATGGCTACACCTTC. This sequence encodes CASSPRDGANYGYTF.

This chain uses TRBV28 with TRBJ2-1; 12 bases are a match to TRBD2. This CDR3 has 17 amino acids. Per germline, CDR1 MDHEN and CDR2 SYDVKM. J gave up 4 bases and V 3 bases, and 7 bases lay outside the gene matches. The CDR3 is CASSLATSGRSYNEQFF. CDR3 bases: TGTGCCAGCAGTTTGGCAACTAGCGGGAGGTCGTACAATGAGCAGTTCTTC.

This clone was seen a handful of times. This chain uses TRBV12-5 with TRBJ2-3; D not certain. The CDR3 has 12 residues. Germline assignment: CDR1 LGHNT and CDR2 FRNRAP. Trimming pared 2 bases from V and 0 bases from J, leaving 0 bases between. CDR3 sequence reads: CASGLSTDTQYF. CDR3 coding DNA: TGTGCTAGTGGTTTGAGCACAGATACGCAGTATTTT.

The J gene is TRBJ1-2, the V gene TRBV5-8; possibly TRBD1 for D (5 bases). The CDR3 totals 16 residues. Germline lookup yields CDR1 SGHTS and CDR2 YDEGEE. Trimming took 0 bases from V and 5 from J, leaving 17 bases between them. The CDR3 here is CASSLGVAGEGYGYTF. Here the CDR3 DNA reads TGTGCCAGCAGCTTGGGGGTTGCAGGAGAGGGGTATGGCTACACCTTC.

Notes on this clone: Distinct nucleotide sequences in the sample also encode this CDR3. This chain uses TRBV7-9 with TRBJ1-3; D gene unclear. This CDR3 spans 14 amino acids. CDR1 is SEHNR, CDR2 FQNEAQ, per germline (reference sequence). V lost 2 bases to trimming and J lost 0 bases, with 5 bases between them. CDR3 residues: CASSLQSSGNTIYF. CDR3 nucleotide sequence: TGTGCCAGCAGCTTACAAAGCTCTGGAAACACCATATATTTT.

The chain employs TRBV19 and TRBJ1-1, with D possibly being TRBD1 (6 bases). V lost 5 bases and J lost 5, with 12 bases in between. Germline V gene sequence: CDR1 LNHDA, CDR2 SQIVND (reference sequence). The CDR3 extends over 13 amino acids. Here the CDR3 reads CASSGGAWTEAFF. DNA of the CDR3: TGTGCCAGTAGTGGGGGGGCTTGGACTGAAGCTTTCTTT.

The genes are TRBV11-2 and TRBJ1-2; perhaps TRBD1 as D (5 bases). Germline V lookup: CDR1 SGHAT, CDR2 FQNNGV. Trimming removed 3 bases from V and 3 bases from J, with 11 bases in between. The CDR3 has 14 amino acids. The CDR3: CASSFLTADYGYTF. In DNA, the CDR3 is TGTGCCAGCAGCTTTTTGACAGCGGACTATGGCTACACCTTC.

The chain combines TRBV19 with TRBJ2-4; 8 bases agree with TRBD1. This CDR3 spans 17 amino acids. With 6 bases clipped from V and 2 bases from J, the junction kept 12 bases outside the gene matches. Germline values: CDR1 LNHDA, CDR2 SQIVND (reference sequence). CDR3 nucleotide sequence: TGTGCCAGTAGGGGGACAGGAGAAGGGTCGTCCAAAAACATTCAGTACTTC. This codes for CASRGTGEGSSKNIQYF.

This rearrangement joins TRBV5-1 to TRBJ2-4; D tentatively reads TRBD1 or TRBD2 (7 bases each). Trimming stripped 2 bases from V and 7 bases from J, with 13 bases between. CDR3 length: 14 amino acids. Germline lookup yields CDR1 SGHRS and CDR2 YFSETQ. The chain's CDR3 is CASSFTGEGNIQYF. CDR3 sequence (DNA): TGCGCCAGCAGCTTCACAGGGGAGGGCAACATTCAGTACTTC.

This rearrangement joins TRBV5-4 to TRBJ2-7; D not certain. Germline V gene lookup returns CDR1 SGHNT and CDR2 YYREEE (reference sequence). V lost 3 bases and J lost 2, with 15 bases in between. There are 15 residues in the CDR3. The CDR3 region has the DNA TGTGCCAGCAGCTCACCCCCCGGAGATACCTACGAGCAGTACTTC. It translates to CASSSPPGDTYEQYF.

The gene calls are TRBV23-1 and TRBJ1-2, with a weak D call TRBD1 (6 bases). TRBV23-1 qualifies as an ORF whose function is uncertain. The CDR3 has 15 amino acids. Trimming removed 6 bases from V and 7 bases from J, with 21 bases in between. The CDR3 DNA reads as TGCGCCAGCAGACGCCTTCCTCCCCGGACAGTTGGCTACACCTTC. Its protein is CASRRLPPRTVGYTF.

A word on this clone: Sequence at one end of the junction differs from germline and may be a read error. The chain employs TRBV3-1 (or the pseudogene TRBV3-2) and TRBJ1-1; no definite D call. The CDR3 is 14 amino acids. Germline CDR1 LGHDT, CDR2 YNNKEL (reference sequence). CDR3 in amino acids: CAGSHPDGRREAFF. The DNA for the CDR3 is TGTGCCGGCAGCCATCCGGACGGCCGGCGAGAAGCTTTCTTT.

In the case of this clone: At the DNA level, this CDR3 is encoded by other sequences in the same sample as well. The chain joins TRBV30 to TRBJ1-5, with D perhaps TRBD1 (5 bases). Germline V gene data show CDR1 as GTSNPN and CDR2 as SVGIG (reference sequence). The V and J ends lost 0 bases and 2 bases respectively, with 5 bases between them. This CDR3 comprises 13 residues. The CDR3 reads CAWSVGGNQPQHF. The CDR3 DNA follows: TGTGCCTGGAGTGTGGGGGGCAATCAGCCCCAGCATTTT.

J is TRBJ2-1 and V is TRBV3-1 (or the pseudogene TRBV3-2), with 8 bases fitting TRBD2. The trim removed 0 bases at V and 9 bases at J, leaving 7 bases unmatched. The germline V gene has CDR1 LGHDT and CDR2 YNNKEL (reference sequence). The CDR3 length is 15 residues. The CDR3 protein is CASSQEGAGEVEQFF. The CDR3 nucleotides are TGTGCCAGCAGCCAAGAGGGAGCGGGAGAGGTTGAGCAGTTCTTC.

The chain joins TRBV4-2 to TRBJ2-6; 7 positions agree with TRBD1. The CDR3 covers 16 residues. CDR1 and CDR2 (germline): LGHNA, YNFKEQ. J was trimmed by 4 bases and V by 3 bases; bases with no gene match: 6. CDR3 sequence: CASSHGTVSGANVLTF. CDR3 in DNA: TGTGCCAGCAGCCACGGGACAGTTTCGGGGGCCAACGTCCTGACTTTC.

The gene calls are TRBV9 and TRBJ2-3; 8 bases align to TRBD1. The CDR3 runs 15 residues. The germline V gene has CDR1 SGDLS and CDR2 YYNGEE. The trim removed 2 bases at V and 3 bases at J, leaving 5 bases unmatched. The CDR3 nucleotides read TGTGCCAGCAGCGTCGCGACAGGGGATACAGATACGCAGTATTTT. Protein sequence: CASSVATGDTDTQYF.

This chain links TRBV29-1 with TRBJ2-1; 10 nucleotides line up with TRBD2. Germline-derived CDR1 and CDR2 are SQVTM and ANQGSEA. The junction had 8 bases not matched to a gene; V was cut back by 4 bases and J by 8 bases. This CDR3 is built from 14 residues. CDR3 amino acids: CSVVLELAGDEQFF. CDR3 nucleotides: TGCAGCGTTGTACTGGAGCTAGCGGGAGATGAGCAGTTCTTC.